This entry concerns a single T cell receptor (beta chain). Its antigen remains unidentified. Base qualities are not recorded, but no much larger clone differs from it by a single base. These data belong to a study of cytotoxic CD8 clonotypes in ibrutinib-treated CLL (dated by TCRdb to the early 2020s). General notes on the study: In this cohort, more than 14 patients were treatment-naive and approximately twelve were relapsed/refractory, while around 17 had unmutated IGHV. Partial responses were observed in roughly 25 patients and complete responses in 2; after a median follow-up of 68 months, remission was maintained in around 14 patients and progression was observed in approximately 12. Longitudinal samples were available for 26 of the 86 trial participants. The response samples were drawn at a median of 12 months into treatment, with a range of about 6 to 36 months. Every remission and progressive disease sample was obtained while ibrutinib was still being received by the patients. On average, each sample had hundreds of thousands of productive templates and tens of thousands of productive rearrangements. Cryopreserved peripheral blood mononuclear cells were collected before treatment, at response, and at either disease progression or sustained remission. Study-wide findings and limitations: An increase in clonality was observed at ibrutinib response, with clonality remaining stable during sustained remission and falling back toward baseline at progression. Sampling times were not matched between patients in sustained remission and patients whose disease was progressing, and lymph node repertoires were not examined. Public clonotypes were rare and either contracted or stayed stable during treatment, and the rise in clonality at ibrutinib response reflected the expansion of private clonotypes. Baseline clonality exceeded that of age-matched healthy donors and correlated strongly with circulating CD8+ T-cell counts.

A MiSeq instrument was used for deep resolution sequencing, which targeted depths ranging from 1 in 1 million up to 1 in 200,000 T cells, with coverage averaging 10x for each clonotype. The immunoSEQ hsTCRB Kit was used to generate TCR beta libraries. The authors' pipeline ran thus. ImmunoSEQ Data Assistant and ImmunoSEQ Analyzer were used for data analysis, and V, D and J genes were assigned according to IMGT definitions. Clonality was computed as one minus normalized Shannon entropy of productive rearrangement frequencies, ranging from 0 to 1. Public clonotype analysis was restricted to overrepresented clonotypes comprising at least 0.05% of each patient's repertoire. About twelve age-matched healthy donor repertoires from immuneACCESS were used as controls for clonality. TCRdb took this table from immuneACCESS and kept in-frame rearrangements with V and J called. Such tables lack part of the clones; where checked against another copy, unresolved V genes explain under half of the gap, and the rest is unexplained. The V and J calls and the clone size are those of that table, but D and trimming were determined from the DNA. The sample table lists over 150,000 clones, roughly 72% of them with a count of one. 13% of the sample lies in the top ten.

Interpreted using the paper, the time point label stands for: around 2 years on ibrutinib. Approximately 2 micrograms of genomic DNA were extracted from cryopreserved PBMCs for TCR beta library preparation. Longitudinal blood samples from CLL patients on ibrutinib monotherapy were analyzed using high-throughput TCR beta sequencing. Patients were enrolled in a phase 2 open-label single-center ibrutinib monotherapy trial. Sequenced material: PBMCs, taken after 24 months of ibrutinib treatment. This TCR came from a human donor with chronic lymphocytic leukemia.

The CDR3 is CAIRRQTQETQYF. The bases read TGTGCCATCAGAAGGCAGACACAAGAGACCCAGTACTTC. The V gene is TRBV10-3 and the J gene is TRBJ2-5; the D gene cannot be resolved reliably. V drops 6 bases and J drops 2 bases, leaving 10 bases in between. There are 13 amino acids in the CDR3, from cysteine to phenylalanine inclusive. Just CDR3 DNA is preserved here, 39 bases in frame from base 1. CDR1 and CDR2 were assigned from the germline V gene as ENHRY and SYGVKD.